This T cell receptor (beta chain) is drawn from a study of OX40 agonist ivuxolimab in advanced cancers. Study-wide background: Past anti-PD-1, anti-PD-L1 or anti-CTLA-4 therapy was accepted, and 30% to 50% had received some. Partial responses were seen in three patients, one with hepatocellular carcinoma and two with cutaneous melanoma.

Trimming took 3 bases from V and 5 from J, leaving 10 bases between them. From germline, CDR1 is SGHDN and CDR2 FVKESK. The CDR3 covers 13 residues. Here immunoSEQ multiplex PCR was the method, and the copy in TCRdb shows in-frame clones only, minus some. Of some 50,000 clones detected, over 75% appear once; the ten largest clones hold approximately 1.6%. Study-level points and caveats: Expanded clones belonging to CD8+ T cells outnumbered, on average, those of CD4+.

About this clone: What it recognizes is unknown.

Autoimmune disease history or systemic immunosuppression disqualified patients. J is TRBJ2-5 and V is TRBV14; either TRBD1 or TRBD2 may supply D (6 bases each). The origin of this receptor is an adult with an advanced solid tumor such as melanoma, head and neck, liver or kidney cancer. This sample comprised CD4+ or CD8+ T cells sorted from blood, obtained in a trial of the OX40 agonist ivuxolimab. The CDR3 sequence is CASSQNGGETQYF. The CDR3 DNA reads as TGTGCCAGCAGCCAGAACGGGGGCGAGACCCAGTACTTC.